This T cell receptor (beta chain) derives from a study of blood T cell repertoires in COVID-19 (TCRdb year 2020). With respect to the entire study: Samples covering the acute and convalescent phases of COVID-19 were provided by collaborators in the United States, Italy and Spain. The repertoires were released in a freely available public database meant as a resource for research on the immune response to SARS-CoV-2. Where available, HLA class I and class II types were taken from metadata supplied by the sample provider and were not determined by assay-based typing. Subjects who had been exposed to COVID-19, were actively infected with it, or had recovered from it provided the deeply sampled blood TCRbeta repertoires that made up the dataset. Samples were obtained from the ongoing ImmuneRACE study (first 160 participants) and from 1,254 subjects provided by 6 global collaborators. The prospective study material was composed of cDNA or gDNA derived from T cells, B-cell-depleted T cells, or PBMCs. The sample metadata nearly always contained a de-identified subject ID, COVID-19 status, age in years and sex. Results and caveats for the whole study, not just this receptor: The amount of clinical and demographic metadata varied by source and participant and was provided uncurated.

A single count supports this clone. Its antigen specificity is not known. No quality values exist for individual bases; no much larger clone is one base distant. From its cysteine to its phenylalanine, the CDR3 spans 14 amino acids. Just CDR3 DNA is preserved here, 42 bases in frame from base 1. From V the trimming removes 5 bases and from J it removes 6 bases, while the gene matches leave 6 bases of the junction unaccounted for. In the germline V gene, CDR1 corresponds to SNHLY and CDR2 to FYNNEI. TCRbeta CDR3 regions were amplified from genomic DNA by means of the immunoSEQ Assay, a bias-controlled multiplex PCR. Turning to the authors' computational methods: The number of nucleated cells in each sample was estimated from the amplification of reference gene primers within the assay. Sequence reads were collapsed and filtered to measure the absolute abundance of every unique TCRbeta CDR3 rearrangement. For each sample, productive Simpson clonality was calculated by taking the square root of Simpson's diversity index across productive rearrangements. TCRdb carries this immuneACCESS record with in-frame sequences only. Its versions omit some clonotypes, under half of them owing to an unresolved V gene in the studies checked, with the rest unexplained. D and trimming come from the DNA, and the V and J calls and clone size come from that table. For this sample there are 130,000 or so clones; 84% appear just once. The ten largest clones take up 12% of the sample.

Each collaborating institution followed its own protocols to collect whole blood in K2EDTA tubes. For TCRbeta analysis, collaborators shipped samples in one of three forms: frozen whole blood, isolated PBMCs, or DNA extracted from either of those sample types. This sequence uses TRBV2 and TRBJ1-5, and 8 junctional nucleotides match TRBD1. The sequencing input was peripheral blood. The TCR was taken from a woman in her fifties or sixties with acute or convalescent COVID-19. DNA sequence: TGTGCCAGCAGTCCTGACAGGGGAGGTCAGCCCCAGCATTTT. This gives the protein CASSPDRGGQPQHF.